The table lists the clone carrying this T cell receptor (beta chain) with many counts. Its antigen is unknown. The data stem from a study of T-cell reconstitution after alpha-beta-depleted transplantation in children. General study results and limits: Some patients' high day-60 TCRbeta diversity was traced to surviving recipient T cells and thymic progenitors. After transplant, at about two months, alpha-beta T cells were reportedly derived from several hundred expanded graft clones. Newly produced T cells mostly accounted for T-cell counts and diversity one year post-transplant.

TCRbeta library preparation incorporated unique molecular identifiers. TCRdb passed the PCR reads through MiXCR, listing each CDR3 protein once. This table has nearly 350,000 distinct CDR3 sequences, roughly 16% appearing once. CDR1 and CDR2 from the germline V gene are GTSNPN and SVGIG (reference sequence). V shed 3 bases and J shed 10 bases, with 16 bases lying between them. The CDR3 spans 13 residues. Sequences were derived from PBMCs, mostly from graft donor cells, sampled 360 days after TCRalphabeta/CD19-depleted stem cell transplant. The sequence was collected from a male patient aged 2 to 10 who had a stem cell transplant for acute lymphoblastic leukemia, so the T cells may come from the graft donor. The chain couples TRBV30 to TRBJ1-5, with D unresolved. The CDR3 here is CAWSLTGFQPQHF. The CDR3 DNA sequence: TGTGCCTGGAGCCTCACGGGATTTCAACCCCAGCATTTT.